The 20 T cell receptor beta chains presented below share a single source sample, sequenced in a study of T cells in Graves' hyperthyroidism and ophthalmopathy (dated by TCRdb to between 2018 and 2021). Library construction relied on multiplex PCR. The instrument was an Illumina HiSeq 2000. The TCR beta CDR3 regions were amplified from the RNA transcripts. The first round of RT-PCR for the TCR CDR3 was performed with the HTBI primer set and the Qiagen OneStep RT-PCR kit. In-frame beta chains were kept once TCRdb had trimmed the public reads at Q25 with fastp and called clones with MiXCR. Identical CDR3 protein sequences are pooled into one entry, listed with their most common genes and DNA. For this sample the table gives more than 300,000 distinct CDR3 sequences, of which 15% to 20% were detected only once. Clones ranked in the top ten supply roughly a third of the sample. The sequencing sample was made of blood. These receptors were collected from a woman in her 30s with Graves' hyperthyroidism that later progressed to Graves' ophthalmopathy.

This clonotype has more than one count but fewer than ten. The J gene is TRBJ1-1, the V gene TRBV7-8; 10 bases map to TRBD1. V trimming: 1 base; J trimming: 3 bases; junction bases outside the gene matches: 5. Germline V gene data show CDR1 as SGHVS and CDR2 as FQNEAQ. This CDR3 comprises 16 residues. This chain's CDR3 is CASSLVAGTGDTEAFF. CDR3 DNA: TGTGCCAGCAGCTTAGTTGCAGGGACAGGGGACACTGAAGCTTTCTTT. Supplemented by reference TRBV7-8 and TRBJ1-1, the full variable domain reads GAGVSQSPRYKVAKRGQDVALRCDPISGHVSLFWYQQALGQGPEFLTYFQNEAQLDKSGLPSDRFFAERPEGSVSTLKIQRTQQEDSAVYLCASSLVAGTGDTEAFFGQGTRLTVV.

As DNA, the CDR3 is TGTGCCAGTAACTTTGGGACCACGACCCCCAATGAGCAGTTCTTC. Its protein is CASNFGTTTPNEQFF. This chain joins TRBV19 and TRBJ2-1, with D tentatively TRBD1 or TRBD2 (5 bases each). CDR3 length: 15 amino acids. Germline CDR1 and CDR2: LNHDA and SQIVND (reference sequence). Trimming took off 7 bases at V and 6 bases at J, with 19 bases between the two ends.

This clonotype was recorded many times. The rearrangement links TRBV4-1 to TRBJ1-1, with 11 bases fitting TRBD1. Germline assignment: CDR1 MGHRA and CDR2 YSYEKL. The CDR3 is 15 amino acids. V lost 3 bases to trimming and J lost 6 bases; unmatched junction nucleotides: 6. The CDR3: CASSQDGQGAAEAFF. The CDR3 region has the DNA TGCGCCAGCAGCCAGGATGGACAGGGGGCCGCTGAAGCTTTCTTT.

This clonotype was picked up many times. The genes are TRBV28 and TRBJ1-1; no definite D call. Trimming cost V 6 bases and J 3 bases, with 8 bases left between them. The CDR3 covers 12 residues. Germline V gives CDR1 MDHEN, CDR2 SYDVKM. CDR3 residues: CASRTRYTEAFF. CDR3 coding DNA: TGTGCCAGCAGAACAAGGTACACTGAAGCTTTCTTT. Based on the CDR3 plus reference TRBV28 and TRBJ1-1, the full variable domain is DVKVTQSSRYLVKRTGEKVFLECVQDMDHENMFWYRQDPGLGLRLIYFSYDVKMKEKGDIPEGYSVSREKKERFSLILESASTNQTSMYLCASRTRYTEAFFGQGTRLTVV.

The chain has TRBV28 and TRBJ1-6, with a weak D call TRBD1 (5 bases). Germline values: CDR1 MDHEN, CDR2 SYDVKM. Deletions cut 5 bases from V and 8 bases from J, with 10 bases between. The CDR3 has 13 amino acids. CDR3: CASSLRADSPLHF. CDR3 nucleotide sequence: TGTGCCAGCAGTCTCAGGGCTGATTCACCCCTCCACTTT.

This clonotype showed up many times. CDR3 loop: CASSLKGQKDYEQYF. The CDR3 nucleotides read TGTGCCAGCAGTTTGAAGGGACAGAAAGACTACGAGCAGTACTTC. The chain has TRBV12-3 or TRBV12-4 and TRBJ2-7; 7 bases align to TRBD1. The J segment lost 3 bases and the V segment lost 3 bases, leaving 8 bases of the junction unmatched. The CDR3 is 15 amino acids.

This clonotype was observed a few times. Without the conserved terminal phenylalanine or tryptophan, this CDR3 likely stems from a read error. The CDR3 region is CASSPGAGVTEAFL. Here the CDR3 DNA reads TGCGCCAGCAGCCCGGGGGCGGGTGTCACTGAAGCTTTCCTT. The J gene is TRBJ1-1, the V gene TRBV5-1; D is perhaps TRBD1 (6 bases). CDR1 SGHRS and CDR2 YFSETQ come from the germline V gene. There are 14 residues in the CDR3. Trimming removed 4 bases at V and 4 bases at J, with 14 bases between.

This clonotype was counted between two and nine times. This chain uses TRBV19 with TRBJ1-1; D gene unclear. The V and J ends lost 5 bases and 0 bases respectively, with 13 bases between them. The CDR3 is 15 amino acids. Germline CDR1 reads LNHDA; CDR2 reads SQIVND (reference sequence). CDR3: CASSLSRNLNTEAFF. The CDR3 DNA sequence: TGTGCCAGTAGTTTAAGCAGGAATCTGAACACTGAAGCTTTCTTT.

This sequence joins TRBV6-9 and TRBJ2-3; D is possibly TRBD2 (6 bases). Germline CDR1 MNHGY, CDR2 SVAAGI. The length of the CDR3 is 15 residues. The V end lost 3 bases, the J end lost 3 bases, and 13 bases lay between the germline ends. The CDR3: CASSYRAGRTDTQYF. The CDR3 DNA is TGTGCCAGCAGTTACCGCGCAGGGAGGACAGATACGCAGTATTTT.

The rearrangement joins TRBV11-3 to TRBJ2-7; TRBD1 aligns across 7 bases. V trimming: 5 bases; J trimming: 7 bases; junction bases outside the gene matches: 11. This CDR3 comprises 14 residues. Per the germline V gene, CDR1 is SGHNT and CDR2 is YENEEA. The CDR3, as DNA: TGTGCCAGCAGCAGGGGGCAGGGGGTGAAAGAGCAGTACTTC. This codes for CASSRGQGVKEQYF.

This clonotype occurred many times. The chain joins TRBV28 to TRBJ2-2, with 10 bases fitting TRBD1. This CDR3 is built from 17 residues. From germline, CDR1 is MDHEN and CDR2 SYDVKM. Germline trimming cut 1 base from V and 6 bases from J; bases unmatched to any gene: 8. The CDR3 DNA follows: TGTGCCAGCAGTTTATACGGGACAGGGGCGGTCCCCGGGGAGCTGTTTTTT. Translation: CASSLYGTGAVPGELFF.

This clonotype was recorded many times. CDR3 residues: CASSMGLGGAYEQYF. CDR3 sequence (DNA): TGTGCCAGCTCCATGGGCCTAGGGGGGGCCTACGAGCAGTACTTC. The rearrangement joins TRBV27 to TRBJ2-7, with D perhaps TRBD2 (7 bases). The CDR3 is 15 amino acids. Trimming took off 8 bases at V and 2 bases at J, with 19 bases between the two ends. The V gene's germline CDR1 is MNHEY and CDR2 SMNVEV (reference sequence).

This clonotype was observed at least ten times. This CDR3 reads CASSSQLRDTQYF. CDR3 bases: TGTGCCAGCAGCTCCCAGCTTAGGGACACCCAGTACTTC. J is TRBJ2-5 and V is TRBV7-9, with D perhaps matching TRBD1 or TRBD2 (5 bases each). The length of the CDR3 is 13 residues. Germline CDR1 SEHNR, CDR2 FQNEAQ (reference sequence). V dropped 4 bases and J dropped 8 bases, with 14 bases sitting between them.

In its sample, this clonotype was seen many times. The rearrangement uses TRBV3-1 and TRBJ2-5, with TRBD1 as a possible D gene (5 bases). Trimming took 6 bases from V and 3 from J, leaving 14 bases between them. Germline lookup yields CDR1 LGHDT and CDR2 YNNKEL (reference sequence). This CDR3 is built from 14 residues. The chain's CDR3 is CASRPQGRKETQYF. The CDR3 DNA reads TGTGCCAGCAGACCCCAGGGCAGGAAAGAGACCCAGTACTTC.

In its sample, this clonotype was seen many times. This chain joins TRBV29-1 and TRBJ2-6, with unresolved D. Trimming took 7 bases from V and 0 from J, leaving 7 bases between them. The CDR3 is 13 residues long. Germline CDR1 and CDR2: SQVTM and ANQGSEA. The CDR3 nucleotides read TGCAGCGCCCGGCTCTCTGGGGCCAACGTCCTGACTTTC. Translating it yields CSARLSGANVLTF.

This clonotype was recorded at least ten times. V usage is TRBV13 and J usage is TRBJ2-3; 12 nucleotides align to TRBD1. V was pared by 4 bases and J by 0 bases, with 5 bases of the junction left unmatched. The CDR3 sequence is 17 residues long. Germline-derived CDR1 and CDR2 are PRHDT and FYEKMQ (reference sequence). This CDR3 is CASSSTGTGGSTDTQYF. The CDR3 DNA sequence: TGTGCCAGCAGCTCGACCGGGACAGGGGGCAGCACAGATACGCAGTATTTT.

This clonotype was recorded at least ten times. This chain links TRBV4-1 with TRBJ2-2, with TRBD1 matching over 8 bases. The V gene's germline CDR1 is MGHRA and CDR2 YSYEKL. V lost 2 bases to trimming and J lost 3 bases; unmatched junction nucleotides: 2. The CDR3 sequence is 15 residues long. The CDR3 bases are TGCGCCAGCAGCCAACTGGACAGGGACACCGGGGAGCTGTTTTTT. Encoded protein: CASSQLDRDTGELFF.

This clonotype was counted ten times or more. CDR3 bases: TGTGCCAGCAGTCGGTCACAGCTAGCCAAAAACATTCAGTACTTC. Protein: CASSRSQLAKNIQYF. This sequence joins TRBV2 and TRBJ2-4; D not certain. Trimming took 5 bases from V and 0 from J, leaving 11 bases between them. Per the germline V gene, CDR1 is SNHLY and CDR2 is FYNNEI. This CDR3 region has 15 residues.

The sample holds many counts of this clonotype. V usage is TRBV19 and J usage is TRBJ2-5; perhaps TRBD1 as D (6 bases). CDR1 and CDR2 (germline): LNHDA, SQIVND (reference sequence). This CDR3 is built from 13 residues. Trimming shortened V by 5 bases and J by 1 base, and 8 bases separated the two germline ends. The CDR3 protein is CASSWTVQETQYF. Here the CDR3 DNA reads TGTGCCAGTAGTTGGACAGTCCAAGAGACCCAGTACTTC. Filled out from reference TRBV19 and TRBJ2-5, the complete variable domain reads DGGITQSPKYLFRKEGQNVTLSCEQNLNHDAMYWYRQDPGQGLRLIYYSQIVNDFQKGDIAEGYSVSREKKESFPLTVTSAQKNPTAFYLCASSWTVQETQYFGPGTRLLVL.

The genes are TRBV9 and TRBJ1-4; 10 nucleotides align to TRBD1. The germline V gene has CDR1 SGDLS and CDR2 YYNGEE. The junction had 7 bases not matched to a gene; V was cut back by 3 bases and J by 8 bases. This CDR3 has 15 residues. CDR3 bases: TGTGCCAGCAGCGGACGGACAGGGGGTGAGGAAAAACTGTTTTTT. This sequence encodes CASSGRTGGEEKLFF.